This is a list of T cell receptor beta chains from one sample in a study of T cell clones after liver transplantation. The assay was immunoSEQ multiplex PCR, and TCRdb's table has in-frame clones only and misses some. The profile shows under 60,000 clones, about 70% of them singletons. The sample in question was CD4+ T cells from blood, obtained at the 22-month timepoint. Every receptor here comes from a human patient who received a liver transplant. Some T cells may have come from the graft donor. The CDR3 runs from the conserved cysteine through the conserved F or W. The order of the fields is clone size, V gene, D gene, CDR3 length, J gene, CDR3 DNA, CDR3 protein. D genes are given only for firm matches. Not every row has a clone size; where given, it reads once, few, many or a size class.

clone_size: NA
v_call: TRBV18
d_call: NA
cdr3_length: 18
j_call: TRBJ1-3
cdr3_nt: TGTGCCAGCTCACCAAGGCATCCGCAGGGGAACTCTGGAAACACCATATATTTT
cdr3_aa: CASSPRHPQGNSGNTIYF

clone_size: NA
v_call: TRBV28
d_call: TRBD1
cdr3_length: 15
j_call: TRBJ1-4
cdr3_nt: TGTGCCAGCAGTCCCCGGACAGGGGGCTGGGAAAAACTGTTTTTT
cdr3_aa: CASSPRTGGWEKLFF

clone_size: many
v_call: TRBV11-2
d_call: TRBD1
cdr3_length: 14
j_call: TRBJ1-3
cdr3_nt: TGTGCCAGCAGCCCAGGGACAGGCGGAAACACCATATATTTT
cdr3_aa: CASSPGTGGNTIYF

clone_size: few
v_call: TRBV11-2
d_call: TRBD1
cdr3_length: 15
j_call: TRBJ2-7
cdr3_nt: TGTGCCAGCAGCTTAGTAGACAGGGTAAGGGACGAGCAGTACTTC
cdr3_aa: CASSLVDRVRDEQYF

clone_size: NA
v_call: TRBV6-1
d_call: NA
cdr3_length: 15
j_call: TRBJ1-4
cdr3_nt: TGTGCCAGCAGTGAACCACACCCAACTAATGAAAAACTGTTTTTT
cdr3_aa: CASSEPHPTNEKLFF

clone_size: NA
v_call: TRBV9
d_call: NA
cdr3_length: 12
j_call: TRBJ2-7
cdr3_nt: TGTGCCAGCAGCTTGCAAGGAGGCGAGCAGTACTTC
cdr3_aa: CASSLQGGEQYF

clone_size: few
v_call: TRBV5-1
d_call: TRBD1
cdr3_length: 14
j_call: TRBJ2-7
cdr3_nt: TGCGCCAGCAGCTGGGCCGGGACAGGGGACGAGCAGTACTTC
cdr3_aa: CASSWAGTGDEQYF

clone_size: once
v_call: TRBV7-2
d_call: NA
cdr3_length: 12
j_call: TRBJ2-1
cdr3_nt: TGTGCCAGCAGGAGGCAGGCCAATGAGCAGTTCTTC
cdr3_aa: CASRRQANEQFF

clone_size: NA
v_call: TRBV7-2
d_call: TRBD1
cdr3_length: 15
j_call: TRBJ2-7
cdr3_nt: TGTGCCAGCAGCTCGGGACAGGTGGGTTCCTACGAGCAGTACTTC
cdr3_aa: CASSSGQVGSYEQYF

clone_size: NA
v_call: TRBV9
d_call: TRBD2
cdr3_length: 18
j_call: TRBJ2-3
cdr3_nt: TGTGCCAGCAGCGCGGGGACTAGCGGGGGGCTGGGGGCAGATACGCAGTATTTT
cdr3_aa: CASSAGTSGGLGADTQYF

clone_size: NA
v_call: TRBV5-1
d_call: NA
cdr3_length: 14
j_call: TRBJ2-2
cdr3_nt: TGCGCCAGCAGCTTGGAGGGTAGCACCGGGGAGCTGTTTTTT
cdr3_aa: CASSLEGSTGELFF

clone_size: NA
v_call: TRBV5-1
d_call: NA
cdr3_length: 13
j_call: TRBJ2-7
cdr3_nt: TGCGCCAGCGGGAAGGACACCTCCTACGAGCAGTACTTC
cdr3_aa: CASGKDTSYEQYF

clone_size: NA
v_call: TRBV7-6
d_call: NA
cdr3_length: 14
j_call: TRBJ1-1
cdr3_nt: TGTGCCAGCAGCCATGGGAATGTGAACACTGAAGCTTTCTTT
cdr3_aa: CASSHGNVNTEAFF

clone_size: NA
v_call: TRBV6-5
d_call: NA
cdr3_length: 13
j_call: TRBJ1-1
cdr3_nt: TGTGCCAGCAAACTATCACGGAACACTGAAGCTTTCTTT
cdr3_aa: CASKLSRNTEAFF

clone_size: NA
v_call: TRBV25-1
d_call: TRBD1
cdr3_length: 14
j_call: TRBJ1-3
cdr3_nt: TGTGCCAGCAGTGAATGGGACAGAAGAGGTACCATATATTTT
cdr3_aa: CASSEWDRRGTIYF

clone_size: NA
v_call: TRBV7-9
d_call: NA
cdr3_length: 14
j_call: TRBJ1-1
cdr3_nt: TGTGCCAGCAGTGAGGGGGGATTGAACACTGAAGCTTTCTTT
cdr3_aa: CASSEGGLNTEAFF

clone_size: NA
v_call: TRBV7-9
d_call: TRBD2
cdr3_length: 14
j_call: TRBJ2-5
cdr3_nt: TGTGCCAGCAGCTTGGCTAGCGGCCAAGAGACCCAGTACTTC
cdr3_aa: CASSLASGQETQYF

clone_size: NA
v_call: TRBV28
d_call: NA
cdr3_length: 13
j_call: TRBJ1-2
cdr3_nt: TGTGCCAGCAGTTTTCCGCTAAACTATGGCTACACCTTC
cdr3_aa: CASSFPLNYGYTF

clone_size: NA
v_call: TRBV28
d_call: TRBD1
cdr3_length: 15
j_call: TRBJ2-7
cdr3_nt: TGTGCCAGCAGAGTGGACAGGGGGATGACCTACGAGCAGTACTTC
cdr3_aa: CASRVDRGMTYEQYF

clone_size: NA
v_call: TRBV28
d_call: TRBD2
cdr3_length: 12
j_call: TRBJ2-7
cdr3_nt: TGTGCCAGCAGCGGACTAGTCTACGAGCAGTACTTC
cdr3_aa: CASSGLVYEQYF

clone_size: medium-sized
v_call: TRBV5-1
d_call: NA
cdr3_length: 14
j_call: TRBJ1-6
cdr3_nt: TGCGCCAGCAGCTTGGTCGGAGGAAATTCACCCCTCCACTTT
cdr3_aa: CASSLVGGNSPLHF

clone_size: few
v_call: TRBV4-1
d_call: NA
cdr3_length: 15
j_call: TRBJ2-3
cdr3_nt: TGCGCCAGCAGCTCCCACCGGGACCCCGGGGATACGCAGTATTTT
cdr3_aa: CASSSHRDPGDTQYF

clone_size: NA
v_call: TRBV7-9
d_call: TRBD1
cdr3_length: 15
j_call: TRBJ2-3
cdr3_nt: TGTGCCAGCAGCGCTCGGGACAGGGGTTCAGATACGCAGTATTTT
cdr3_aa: CASSARDRGSDTQYF

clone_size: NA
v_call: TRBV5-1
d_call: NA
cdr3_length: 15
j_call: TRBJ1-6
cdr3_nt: TGCGCCAGCAGCTTGGACGCCGCCCCAAATTCACCCCTCCACTTT
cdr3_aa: CASSLDAAPNSPLHF

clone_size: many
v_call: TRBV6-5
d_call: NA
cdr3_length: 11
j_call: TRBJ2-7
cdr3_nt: TGTGCCAGCCGAAGTCCCTACGAGCAGTACTTC
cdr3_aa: CASRSPYEQYF

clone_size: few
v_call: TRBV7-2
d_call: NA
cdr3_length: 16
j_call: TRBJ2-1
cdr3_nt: TGTGCCAGCAGCTTAAGGAGGACAAACGTCGACAATGAGCAGTTCTTC
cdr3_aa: CASSLRRTNVDNEQFF

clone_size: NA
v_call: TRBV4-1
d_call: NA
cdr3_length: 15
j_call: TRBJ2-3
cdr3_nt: TGCGCCAGCAAAAGGGGTCTAGCATGGAGAGATACGCAGTATTTT
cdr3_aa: CASKRGLAWRDTQYF

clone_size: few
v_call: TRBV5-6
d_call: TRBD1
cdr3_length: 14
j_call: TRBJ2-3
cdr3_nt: TGTGCCAGCAGGTGGGACAGGGGTCCAGATACGCAGTATTTT
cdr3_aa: CASRWDRGPDTQYF

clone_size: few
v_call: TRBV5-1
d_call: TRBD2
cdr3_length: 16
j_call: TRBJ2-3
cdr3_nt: TGCGCCAGCAGCAGCGAGGGACTAAGTATCACAGATACGCAGTATTTT
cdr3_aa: CASSSEGLSITDTQYF

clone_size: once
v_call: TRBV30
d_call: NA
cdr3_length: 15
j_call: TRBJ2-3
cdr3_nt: TGTGCCTGGAGTTTCGCAGCTCTCAGCACAGATACGCAGTATTTT
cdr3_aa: CAWSFAALSTDTQYF

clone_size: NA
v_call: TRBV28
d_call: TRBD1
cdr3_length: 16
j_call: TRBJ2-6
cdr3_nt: TGTGCCAGCAGTTTAATAAGGGGGCAGGGGGCCAACGTCCTGACTTTC
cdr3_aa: CASSLIRGQGANVLTF

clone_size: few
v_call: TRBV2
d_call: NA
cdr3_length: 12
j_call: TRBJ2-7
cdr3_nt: TGTGCCAGCAGTGCCAGCTCCTACGAGCAGTACTTC
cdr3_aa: CASSASSYEQYF

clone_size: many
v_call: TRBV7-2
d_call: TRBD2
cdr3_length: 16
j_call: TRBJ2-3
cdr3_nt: TGTGCCAGCAGCTCCGCTAGGCTAGCGGGGTCAGATACGCAGTATTTT
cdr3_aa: CASSSARLAGSDTQYF

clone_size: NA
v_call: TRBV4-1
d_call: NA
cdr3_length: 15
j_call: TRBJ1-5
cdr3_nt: TGCGCCAGCAGCCAAGACAGGTATAGCAATCAGCCCCAGCATTTT
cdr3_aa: CASSQDRYSNQPQHF

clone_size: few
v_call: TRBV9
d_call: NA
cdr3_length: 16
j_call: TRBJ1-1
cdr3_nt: TGTGCCAGCAGCGCCGGGGAAGGGAACATGAACACTGAAGCTTTCTTT
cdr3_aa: CASSAGEGNMNTEAFF

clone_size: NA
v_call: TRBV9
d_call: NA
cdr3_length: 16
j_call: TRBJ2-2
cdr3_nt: TGTGCCAGCAGCGTAGGGTTGGGCCTGAACACCGGGGAGCTGTTTTTT
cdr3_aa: CASSVGLGLNTGELFF

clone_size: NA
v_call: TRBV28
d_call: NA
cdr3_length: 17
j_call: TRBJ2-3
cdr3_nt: TGTGCCAGCAGTTCACACCCGGACCCCATCCCCCCAGATACGCAGTATTTT
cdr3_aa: CASSSHPDPIPPDTQYF

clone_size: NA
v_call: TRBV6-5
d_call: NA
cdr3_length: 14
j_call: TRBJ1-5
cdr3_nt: TGTGCCAGCAGCGTACAGGGTTGGAATCAGCCCCAGCATTTT
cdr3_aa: CASSVQGWNQPQHF

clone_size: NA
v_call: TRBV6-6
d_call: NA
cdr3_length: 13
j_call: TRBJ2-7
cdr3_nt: TGTGCCAGCAGAAGGGACACCGGCTACGAGCAGTACTTC
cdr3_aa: CASRRDTGYEQYF

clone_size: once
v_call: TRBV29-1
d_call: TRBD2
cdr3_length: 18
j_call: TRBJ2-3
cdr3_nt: TGCAGCGCAATTTCAGGGACTAGCGGGGGGGCGGGGACAGATACGCAGTATTTT
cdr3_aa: CSAISGTSGGAGTDTQYF

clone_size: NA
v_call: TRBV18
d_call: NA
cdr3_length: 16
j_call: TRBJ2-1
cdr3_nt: TGTGCCAGCTCACCACCGTCCCGACCGACACACAATGAGCAGTTCTTC
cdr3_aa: CASSPPSRPTHNEQFF

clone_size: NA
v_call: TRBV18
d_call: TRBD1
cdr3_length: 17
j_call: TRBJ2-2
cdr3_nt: TGTGCCAGCTCACCACCTGTCAGGGGGCCAGGCACCGGGGAGCTGTTTTTT
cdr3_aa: CASSPPVRGPGTGELFF

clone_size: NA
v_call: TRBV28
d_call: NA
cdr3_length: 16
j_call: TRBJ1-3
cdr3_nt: TGTGCCAGCAGTTTCGGTAGGGGGGCTTATGGAAACACCATATATTTT
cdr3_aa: CASSFGRGAYGNTIYF

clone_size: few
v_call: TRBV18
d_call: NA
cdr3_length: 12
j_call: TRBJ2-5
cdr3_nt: TGTGCCAGCTCATCTCTGCAAGAGACCCAGTACTTC
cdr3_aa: CASSSLQETQYF

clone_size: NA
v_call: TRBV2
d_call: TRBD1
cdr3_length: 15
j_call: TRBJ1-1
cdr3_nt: TGTGCCAGTCTACGGGACAGGGGTGTGAACACTGAAGCTTTCTTT
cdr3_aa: CASLRDRGVNTEAFF

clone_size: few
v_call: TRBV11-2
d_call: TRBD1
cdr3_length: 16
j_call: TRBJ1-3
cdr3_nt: TGTGCCAGCAGCTCCCTCCGGGACAGGGGGGGAAACACCATATATTTT
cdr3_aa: CASSSLRDRGGNTIYF

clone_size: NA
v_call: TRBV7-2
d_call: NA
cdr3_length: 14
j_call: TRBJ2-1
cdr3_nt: TGTGCCAGCAGCTTAGTAGGGTCCTACAATGAGCAGTTCTTC
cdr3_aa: CASSLVGSYNEQFF

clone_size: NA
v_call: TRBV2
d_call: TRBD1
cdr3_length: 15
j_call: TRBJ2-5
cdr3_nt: TGTGCCGGCAGGGTTCCGGGCAGGGGGCAAGAGACCCAGTACTTC
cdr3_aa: CAGRVPGRGQETQYF

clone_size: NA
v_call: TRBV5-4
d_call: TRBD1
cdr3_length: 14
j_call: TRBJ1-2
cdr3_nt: TGTGCCAGCAGCTTCAACAGGGGGTCGGGCGGCTACACCTTC
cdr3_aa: CASSFNRGSGGYTF

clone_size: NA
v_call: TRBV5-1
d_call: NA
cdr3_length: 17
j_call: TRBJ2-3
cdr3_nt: TGCGCCAGCAGTTATGGACTGCGCTCCACATATCCAGATACGCAGTATTTT
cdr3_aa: CASSYGLRSTYPDTQYF

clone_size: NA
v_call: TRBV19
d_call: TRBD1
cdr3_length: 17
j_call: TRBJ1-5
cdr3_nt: TGTGCCAGTAGTGGTTACAGGGGGCGCGGGGGCAATCAGCCCCAGCATTTT
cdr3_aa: CASSGYRGRGGNQPQHF

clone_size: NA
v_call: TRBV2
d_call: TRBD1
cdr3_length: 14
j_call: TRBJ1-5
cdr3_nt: TGTGCCAGCAGTGAATCAGGGGGCATTCAGCCCCAGCATTTT
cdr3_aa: CASSESGGIQPQHF

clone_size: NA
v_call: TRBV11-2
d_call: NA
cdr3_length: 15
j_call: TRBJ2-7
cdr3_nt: TGTGCCAGCAGTAAGGGGCCGGTTGGTACCTACGAGCAGTACTTC
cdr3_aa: CASSKGPVGTYEQYF

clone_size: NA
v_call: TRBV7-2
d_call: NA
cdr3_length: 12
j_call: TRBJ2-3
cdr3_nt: TGTGCCAGCAGCTTAGATCCAGATACGCAGTATTTT
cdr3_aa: CASSLDPDTQYF

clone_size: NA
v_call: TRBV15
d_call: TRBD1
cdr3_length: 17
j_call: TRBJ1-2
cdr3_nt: TGTGCCACCAGCAGAGATCTTTCGGGGACAGGGAACTATGGCTACACCTTC
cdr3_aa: CATSRDLSGTGNYGYTF